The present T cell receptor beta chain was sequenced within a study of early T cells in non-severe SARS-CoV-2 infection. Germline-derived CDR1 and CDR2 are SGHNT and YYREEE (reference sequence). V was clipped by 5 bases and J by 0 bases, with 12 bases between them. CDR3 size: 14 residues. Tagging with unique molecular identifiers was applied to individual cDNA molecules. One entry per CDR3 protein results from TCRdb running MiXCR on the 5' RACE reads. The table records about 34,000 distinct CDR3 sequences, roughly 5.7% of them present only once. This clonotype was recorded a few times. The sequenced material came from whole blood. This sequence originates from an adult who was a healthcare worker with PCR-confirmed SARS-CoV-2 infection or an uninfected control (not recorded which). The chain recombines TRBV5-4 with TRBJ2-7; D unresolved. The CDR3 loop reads CASRRTGSSYEQYF. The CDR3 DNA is TGTGCCAGCAGACGAACCGGTAGCTCCTACGAGCAGTACTTC. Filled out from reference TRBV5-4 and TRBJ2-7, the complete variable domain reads ETGVTQSPTHLIKTRGQQVTLRCSSQSGHNTVSWYQQALGQGPQFIFQYYREEENGRGNFPPRFSGLQFPNYSSELNVNALELDDSALYLCASRRTGSSYEQYFGPGTRLTVT.